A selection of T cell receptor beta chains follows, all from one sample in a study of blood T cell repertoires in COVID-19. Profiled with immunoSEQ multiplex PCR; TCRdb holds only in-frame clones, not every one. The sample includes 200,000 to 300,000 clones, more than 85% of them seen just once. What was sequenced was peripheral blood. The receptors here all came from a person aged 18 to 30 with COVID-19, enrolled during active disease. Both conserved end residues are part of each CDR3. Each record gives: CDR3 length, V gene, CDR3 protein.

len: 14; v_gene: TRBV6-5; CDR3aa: CASRRAGAADTQYF
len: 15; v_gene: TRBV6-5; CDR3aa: CASCGERGPQETQYF
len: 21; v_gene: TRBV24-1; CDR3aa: CATSDYGLASGREFSYNEQFF
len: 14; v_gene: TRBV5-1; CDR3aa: CASSPLAGAYEQYF
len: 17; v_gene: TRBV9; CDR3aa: CASSATPGTDSNTEAFF
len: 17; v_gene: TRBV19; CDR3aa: CASSSPGQGGPPIEQYF
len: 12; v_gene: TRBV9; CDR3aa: CASSQRDNEQFF
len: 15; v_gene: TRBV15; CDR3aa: CATSSWTGKSGELFF
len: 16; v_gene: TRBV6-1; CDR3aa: CASSEVLAGEAYEQYF
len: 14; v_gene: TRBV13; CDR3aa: CASSVGQAAETQYF
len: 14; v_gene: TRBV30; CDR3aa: CAWSVGGWEDTQYF
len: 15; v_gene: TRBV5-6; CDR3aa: CASSWATGPNSPLHF
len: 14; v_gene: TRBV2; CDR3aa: CASSEARVNYGYTF
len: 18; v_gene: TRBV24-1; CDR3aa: CATSRGPRLAGGPGEQFF
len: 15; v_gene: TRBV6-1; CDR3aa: CASSEASGRASEQYF
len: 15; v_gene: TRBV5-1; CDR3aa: CASSLPDRSATEAFF
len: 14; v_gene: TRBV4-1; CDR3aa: CASSSEGDGEKLFF
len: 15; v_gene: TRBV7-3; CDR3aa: CASSEGGTSPNEQFF
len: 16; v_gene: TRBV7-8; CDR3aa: CASRSEGREWSDTQYF
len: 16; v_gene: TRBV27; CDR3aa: CASSGVGVNAKNIQYF